The T cell receptor (beta chain) under discussion was sequenced for a study of T cell repertoires in cytomegalovirus infection. Whole-study context: CMV infection together with matching HLA type was indicated by public TCR beta signatures.

The table lists this clonotype with many counts. Its matching antigen is unknown. Trimming shortened V by 7 bases and J by 2 bases, and 11 bases separated the two germline ends. Germline V gene lookup returns CDR1 SGHVS and CDR2 FNYEAQ. The CDR3 runs 14 residues. Each CDR3 protein is one row after TCRdb ran MiXCR on the reads. Counted here are around 900,000 distinct CDR3 sequences, less than 35% occurring once; the ten biggest clones make up over 11%. The sample here was cultured CD8+ T cells from PBMCs, taken from culture after CMV antigen stimulation. This chain links TRBV7-6 with TRBJ2-2, with D possibly matching TRBD2 (6 bases). The receptor comes from a human donor in good health (CMV status not recorded). Some clones in this sample may be carry-over from other donors' samples. The CDR3 here is CASTAGLNTGELFF. The CDR3 DNA reads as TGTGCCAGCACCGCGGGATTAAACACCGGGGAGCTGTTTTTT.